A single sample gave rise to the 16 T cell receptor beta chains below, sequenced in a study of T cell changes during pregnancy in multiple sclerosis. Libraries were prepared by immunoSEQ multiplex PCR; TCRdb keeps only in-frame clonotypes and omits some of them. Of tens of thousands of clones listed, about 90% are singletons. Sequencing was performed on CD4+ T cells from peripheral blood mononuclear cells, taken before pregnancy. The receptors here all came from a female donor with multiple sclerosis, enrolled in a pregnancy study.

The chain has TRBV6-6 and TRBJ1-5, with a possible D match to TRBD1 (6 bases). The CDR3 extends over 16 amino acids. V gave up 7 bases and J gave up 5 bases, with 21 bases separating them. Germline V CDR1 and CDR2: MNHNY, SVGAGI (reference sequence). The chain's CDR3 is CASTNDRGGADQPQHF. In DNA form, the CDR3 reads TGTGCCAGCACCAACGACAGAGGGGGGGCGGATCAGCCCCAGCATTTT.

The chain uses TRBV7-2 and TRBJ2-3; TRBD2 matches at 8 bases. Per the germline V gene, CDR1 is SGHTA and CDR2 is FQGNSA. The CDR3 is 14 amino acids. Trimming cost V 0 bases and J 6 bases; bases outside gene matches: 2. The CDR3 coding sequence is TGTGCCAGCAGCTTAGCGCCTAGCGGGGATACGCAGTATTTT. Amino acids: CASSLAPSGDTQYF.

The chain carries TRBV15 and TRBJ1-5, with 7 nucleotides matching TRBD1. The germline gives CDR1 LNHNV, CDR2 YYDKDF (reference sequence). The CDR3 runs to 18 residues. The junction had 13 bases not matched to a gene; V was cut back by 5 bases and J by 0 bases. The DNA for the CDR3 is TGTGCCACCAGCTCTCGAGCAGACAGGGCTTATAGCAATCAGCCCCAGCATTTT. Translation: CATSSRADRAYSNQPQHF.

This chain connects TRBV5-1 to TRBJ2-1, with 8 bases matching TRBD2. V dropped 3 bases and J dropped 4; count of bases not matched to a gene: 3. The germline V gene has CDR1 SGHRS and CDR2 YFSETQ. This CDR3 comprises 14 residues. This chain's CDR3 is CASSYGTRYNEQFF. CDR3 DNA: TGCGCCAGCAGCTATGGGACTAGATACAATGAGCAGTTCTTC. The entire variable domain, with the rest obtained from reference TRBV5-1 and TRBJ2-1, is as follows: KAGVTQTPRYLIKTRGQQVTLSCSPISGHRSVSWYQQTPGQGLQFLFEYFSETQRNKGNFPGRFSGRQFSNSRSEMNVSTLELGDSALYLCASSYGTRYNEQFFGPGTRLTVL.

The chain employs TRBV21-1 and TRBJ2-1; the DNA was not compared with TRBD1, the D call given in the table. TRBV21-1 is flagged as a pseudogene. The CDR3 consists of 17 residues. CDR3 in amino acids: CASSKPLRTGIYNEQFF. The CDR3 coding sequence is TGTGCCAGCAGCAAACCATTAAGGACAGGTATCTACAATGAGCAGTTCTTC.

V gene TRBV7-2 combines with J gene TRBJ2-3; TRBD2 matches at 9 bases. Germline CDR1 SGHTA, CDR2 FQGNSA. The J segment lost 3 bases and the V segment lost 6 bases, leaving 10 bases of the junction unmatched. There are 16 residues in the CDR3. CDR3 bases: TGTGCCAGCAGTTTAAGGAGTGCGGGGGGGACAGATACGCAGTATTTT. This encodes CASSLRSAGGTDTQYF.

V and J are TRBV9 and TRBJ2-7; 7 bases agree with TRBD1. CDR3 length: 13 residues. Unmatched junction bases numbered 4, after V lost 4 bases and J lost 3 bases. CDR1 SGDLS and CDR2 YYNGEE come from the germline V gene. Written as DNA, the CDR3 is TGTGCCAGCAGCCTTCGGGACAGCTACGAGCAGTACTTC. Its protein is CASSLRDSYEQYF. The full variable domain, completed using reference TRBV9 and TRBJ2-7, is DSGVTQTPKHLITATGQRVTLRCSPRSGDLSVYWYQQSLDQGLQFLIQYYNGEERAKGNILERFSAQQFPDLHSELNLSSLELGDSALYFCASSLRDSYEQYFGPGTRLTVT.

This chain connects TRBV13 to TRBJ2-1; TRBD2 agrees at 8 bases. With V trimmed by 5 bases and J by 1 base, 10 bases remained unmatched. The CDR3 is 17 amino acids. Germline V gene sequence: CDR1 PRHDT, CDR2 FYEKMQ (reference sequence). CDR3 residues: CASSRRTSSPSYNEQFF. As DNA, the CDR3 is TGTGCCAGCAGCAGAAGGACTAGCTCCCCTTCCTACAATGAGCAGTTCTTC. The full variable domain, its missing parts supplied by reference TRBV13 and TRBJ2-1, is AAGVIQSPRHLIKEKRETATLKCYPIPRHDTVYWYQQGPGQDPQFLISFYEKMQSDKGSIPDRFSAQQFSDYHSELNMSSLELGDSALYFCASSRRTSSPSYNEQFFGPGTRLTVL.

The V gene is TRBV7-2, the J gene TRBJ1-2; TRBD1 matches at 8 bases. This CDR3 has 14 amino acids. With 6 bases clipped from V and 2 bases from J, the junction kept 5 bases outside the gene matches. Looked up from germline, CDR1 is SGHTA and CDR2 is FQGNSA. The CDR3 DNA follows: TGTGCCAGCAGTAGTACAGGGGGAAACTATGGCTACACCTTC. Protein: CASSSTGGNYGYTF.

The gene calls are TRBV4-1 and TRBJ2-2; D uncertain. The CDR3 covers 14 residues. The V and J ends lost 0 bases and 5 bases respectively, with 7 bases between them. The germline CDR1 and CDR2 sequences are MGHRA and YSYEKL. In DNA, the CDR3 is TGCGCCAGCAGCCAAGATCGGTTTACCGGGGAGCTGTTTTTT. Its translation: CASSQDRFTGELFF.

This chain joins TRBV7-2 and TRBJ1-1; 7 positions agree with TRBD1. Germline loops: CDR1 SGHTA, CDR2 FQGNSA. The CDR3 has 14 amino acids. V dropped 4 bases and J dropped 4; count of bases not matched to a gene: 6. CDR3 sequence: CASSSDRVGTEAFF. The CDR3 DNA reads as TGTGCCAGCAGCTCCGACAGGGTGGGCACTGAAGCTTTCTTT. Based on the CDR3 plus reference TRBV7-2 and TRBJ1-1, the full variable domain is GAGVSQSPSNKVTEKGKDVELRCDPISGHTALYWYRQSLGQGLEFLIYFQGNSAPDKSGLPSDRFSAERTGGSVSTLTIQRTQQEDSAVYLCASSSDRVGTEAFFGQGTRLTVV.

The count of this clone is one. The chain links TRBV7-2 to TRBJ2-7; 7 nucleotides align to TRBD1. CDR3 length equals 14 residues. The germline V gene encodes CDR1 SGHTA and CDR2 FQGNSA. The V gene end was trimmed by 3 bases and the J gene end by 4 bases; junction bases not matched to a gene: 6. The chain's CDR3 is CASSFRQGKYEQYF. Here the CDR3 DNA reads TGTGCCAGCAGCTTCCGACAGGGAAAATACGAGCAGTACTTC.

The rearrangement links TRBV6-5 to TRBJ2-7; D is perhaps TRBD1 (5 bases). The CDR3 runs 11 residues. CDR1 is MNHEY and CDR2 is SVGAGI in the germline V gene. With 2 bases removed from V and 10 bases from J, the gap between germline ends came to 9 bases. CDR3 protein: CASSYGALQYF. CDR3 coding DNA: TGTGCCAGCAGTTACGGGGCCCTCCAGTACTTC.

The chain is built from TRBV27 and TRBJ2-3, with 10 nucleotides matching TRBD1. Germline lookup yields CDR1 MNHEY and CDR2 SMNVEV (reference sequence). CDR3 length: 20 amino acids. Losses at the gene ends were 0 bases for V and 0 bases for J; bases not matched to a gene: 12. The CDR3: CASSLSPTGQGFTSTDTQYF. The CDR3 DNA is TGTGCCAGCAGTTTATCGCCGACGGGACAGGGGTTTACTAGCACAGATACGCAGTATTTT.

The chain employs TRBV11-1 and TRBJ1-4; 7 nucleotides agree with TRBD1. Germline V CDR1 and CDR2: SGHAT, FQDESV (reference sequence). Losses at the gene ends were 5 bases for V and 8 bases for J; bases not matched to a gene: 8. The CDR3 runs 14 residues. The chain's CDR3 is CASSRNRGEEKLFF. The CDR3, as DNA: TGTGCCAGCAGCCGAAACAGGGGTGAGGAAAAACTGTTTTTT.

The V and J genes are TRBV7-2 and TRBJ1-2, with 7 bases aligning to TRBD1. The CDR3 is made up of 14 amino acids. The junction had 7 bases not matched to a gene; V was cut back by 4 bases and J by 5 bases. Germline CDR1 is SGHTA and CDR2 is FQGNSA. The CDR3 nucleotides read TGTGCCAGCAGCTCCACAGGGGCTTTTTATGGCTACACCTTC. Protein sequence: CASSSTGAFYGYTF.